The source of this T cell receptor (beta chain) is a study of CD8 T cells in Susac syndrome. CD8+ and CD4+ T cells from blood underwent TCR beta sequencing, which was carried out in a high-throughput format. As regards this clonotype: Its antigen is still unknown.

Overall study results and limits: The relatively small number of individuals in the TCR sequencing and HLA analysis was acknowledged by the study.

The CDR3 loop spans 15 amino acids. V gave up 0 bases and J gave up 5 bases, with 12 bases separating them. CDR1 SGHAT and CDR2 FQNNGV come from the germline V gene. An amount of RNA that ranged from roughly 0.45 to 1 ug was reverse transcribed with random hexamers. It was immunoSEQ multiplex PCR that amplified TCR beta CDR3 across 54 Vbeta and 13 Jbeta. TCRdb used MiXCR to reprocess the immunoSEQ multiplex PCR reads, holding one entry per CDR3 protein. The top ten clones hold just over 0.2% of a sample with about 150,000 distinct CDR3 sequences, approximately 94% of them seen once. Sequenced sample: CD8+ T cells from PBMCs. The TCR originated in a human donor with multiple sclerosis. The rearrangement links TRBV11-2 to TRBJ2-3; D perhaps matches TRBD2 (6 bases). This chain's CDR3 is CASSLELRGIDTQYF. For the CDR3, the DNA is TGTGCCAGCAGCTTAGAACTACGGGGGATAGATACGCAGTATTTT.